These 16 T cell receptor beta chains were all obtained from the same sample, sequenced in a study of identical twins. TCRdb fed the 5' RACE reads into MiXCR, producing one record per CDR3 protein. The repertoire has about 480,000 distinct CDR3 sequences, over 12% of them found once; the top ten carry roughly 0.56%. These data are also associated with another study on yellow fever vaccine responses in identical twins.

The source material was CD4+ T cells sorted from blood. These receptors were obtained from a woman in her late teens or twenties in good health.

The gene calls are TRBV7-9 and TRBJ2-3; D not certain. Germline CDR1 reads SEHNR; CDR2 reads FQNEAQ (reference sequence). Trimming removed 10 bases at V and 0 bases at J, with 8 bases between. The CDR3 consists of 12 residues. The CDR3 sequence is CAIAQSTDTQYF. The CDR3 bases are TGTGCCATTGCACAGAGCACAGATACGCAGTATTTT.

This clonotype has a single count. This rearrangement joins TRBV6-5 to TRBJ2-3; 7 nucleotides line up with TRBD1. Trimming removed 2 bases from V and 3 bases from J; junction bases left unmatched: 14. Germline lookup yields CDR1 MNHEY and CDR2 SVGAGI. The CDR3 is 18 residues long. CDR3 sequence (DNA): TGTGCCAGCAGTTACCAACAACGGACAGGAGTAGGTACAGATACGCAGTATTTT. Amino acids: CASSYQQRTGVGTDTQYF.

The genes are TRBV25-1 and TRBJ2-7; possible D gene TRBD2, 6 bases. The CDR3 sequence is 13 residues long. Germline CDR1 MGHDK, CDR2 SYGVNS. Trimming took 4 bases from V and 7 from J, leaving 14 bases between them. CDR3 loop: CASSALPAGEQYF. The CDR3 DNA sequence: TGTGCCAGCAGTGCGCTCCCCGCGGGAGAGCAGTACTTC.

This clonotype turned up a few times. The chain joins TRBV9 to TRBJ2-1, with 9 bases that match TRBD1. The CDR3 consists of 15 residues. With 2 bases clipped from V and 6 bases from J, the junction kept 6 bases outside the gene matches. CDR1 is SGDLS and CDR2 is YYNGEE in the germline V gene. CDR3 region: CASSVSGTGPNEQFF. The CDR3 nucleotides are TGTGCCAGCAGCGTTTCCGGGACAGGGCCCAATGAGCAGTTCTTC.

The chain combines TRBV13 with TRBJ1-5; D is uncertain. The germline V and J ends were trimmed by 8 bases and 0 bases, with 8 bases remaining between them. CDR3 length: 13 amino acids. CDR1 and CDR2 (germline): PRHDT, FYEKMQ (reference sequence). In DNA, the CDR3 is TGTGCCAGCGGCAGCCATAGCAATCAGCCCCAGCATTTT. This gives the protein CASGSHSNQPQHF. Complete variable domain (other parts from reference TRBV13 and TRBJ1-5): AAGVIQSPRHLIKEKRETATLKCYPIPRHDTVYWYQQGPGQDPQFLISFYEKMQSDKGSIPDRFSAQQFSDYHSELNMSSLELGDSALYFCASGSHSNQPQHFGDGTRLSIL.

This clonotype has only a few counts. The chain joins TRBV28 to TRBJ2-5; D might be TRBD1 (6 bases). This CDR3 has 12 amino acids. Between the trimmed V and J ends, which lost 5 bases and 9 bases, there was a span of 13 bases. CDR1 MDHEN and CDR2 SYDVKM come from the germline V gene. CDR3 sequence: CASSQQGFAQYF. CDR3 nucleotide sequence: TGTGCCAGCAGTCAACAGGGTTTCGCCCAGTACTTC.

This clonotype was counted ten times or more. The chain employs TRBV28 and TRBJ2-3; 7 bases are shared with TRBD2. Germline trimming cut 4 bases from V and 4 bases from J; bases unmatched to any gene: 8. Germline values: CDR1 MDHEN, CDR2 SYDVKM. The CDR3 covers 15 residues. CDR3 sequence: CASSSATSFADTQYF. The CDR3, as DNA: TGTGCCAGCAGTTCCGCGACTAGCTTCGCAGATACGCAGTATTTT. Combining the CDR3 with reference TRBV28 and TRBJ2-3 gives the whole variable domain DVKVTQSSRYLVKRTGEKVFLECVQDMDHENMFWYRQDPGLGLRLIYFSYDVKMKEKGDIPEGYSVSREKKERFSLILESASTNQTSMYLCASSSATSFADTQYFGPGTRLTVL.

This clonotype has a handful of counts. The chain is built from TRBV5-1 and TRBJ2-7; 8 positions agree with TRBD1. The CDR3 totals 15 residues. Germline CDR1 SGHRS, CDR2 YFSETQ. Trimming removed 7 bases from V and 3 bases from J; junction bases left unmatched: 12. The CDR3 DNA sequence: TGCGCCAGCCAGACCGCTGGGACAGGACTCTACGAGCAGTACTTC. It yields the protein CASQTAGTGLYEQYF.

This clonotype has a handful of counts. CDR3 protein: CASSLAAGGRNNEQFF. In DNA form, the CDR3 reads TGTGCCAGCAGCTTAGCTGCGGGAGGTAGGAACAATGAGCAGTTCTTC. The gene calls are TRBV7-9 and TRBJ2-1, with 8 bases that match TRBD2. The CDR3 contains 16 residues. The J segment lost 5 bases and the V segment lost 0 bases, leaving 6 bases of the junction unmatched. CDR1 and CDR2 from the germline V gene are SEHNR and FQNEAQ (reference sequence).

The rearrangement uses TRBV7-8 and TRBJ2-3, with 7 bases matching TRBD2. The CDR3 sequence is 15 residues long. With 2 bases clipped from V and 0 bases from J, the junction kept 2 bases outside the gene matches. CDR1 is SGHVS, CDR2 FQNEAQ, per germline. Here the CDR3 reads CASSLTSVSTDTQYF. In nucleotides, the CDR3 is TGTGCCAGCAGCTTAACTAGCGTGAGCACAGATACGCAGTATTTT. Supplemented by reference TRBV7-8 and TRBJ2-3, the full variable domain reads GAGVSQSPRYKVAKRGQDVALRCDPISGHVSLFWYQQALGQGPEFLTYFQNEAQLDKSGLPSDRFFAERPEGSVSTLKIQRTQQEDSAVYLCASSLTSVSTDTQYFGPGTRLTVL.

The CDR3 sequence is CASSLDRHNQPQHF. The CDR3 DNA reads as TGTGCCAGCAGCTTGGACAGGCACAATCAGCCCCAGCATTTT. The chain couples TRBV7-9 to TRBJ1-5, with 7 bases identical to TRBD1. After removal of 3 bases from V and 3 bases from J, the junction contained 2 bases not matched to a gene. CDR3 size: 14 residues. CDR1 SEHNR and CDR2 FQNEAQ come from the germline V gene (reference sequence). Full variable domain (missing parts from reference TRBV7-9 and TRBJ1-5): DTGVSQNPRHKITKRGQNVTFRCDPISEHNRLYWYRQTLGQGPEFLTYFQNEAQLEKSRLLSDRFSAERPKGSFSTLEIQRTEQGDSAMYLCASSLDRHNQPQHFGDGTRLSIL.

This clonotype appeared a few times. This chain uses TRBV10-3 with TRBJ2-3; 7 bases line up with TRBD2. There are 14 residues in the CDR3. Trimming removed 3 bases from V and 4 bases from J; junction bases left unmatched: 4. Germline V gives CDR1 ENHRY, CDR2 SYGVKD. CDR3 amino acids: CAISDRAGADTQYF. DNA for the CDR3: TGTGCCATCAGTGATCGGGCGGGAGCAGATACGCAGTATTTT.

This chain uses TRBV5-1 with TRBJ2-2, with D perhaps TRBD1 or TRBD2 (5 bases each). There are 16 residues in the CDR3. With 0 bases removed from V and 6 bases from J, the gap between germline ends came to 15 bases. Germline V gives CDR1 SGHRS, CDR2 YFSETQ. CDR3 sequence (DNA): TGCGCCAGCAGCTTGGACAGGACTTTTTGGGCCGGGGAGCTGTTTTTT. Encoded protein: CASSLDRTFWAGELFF.

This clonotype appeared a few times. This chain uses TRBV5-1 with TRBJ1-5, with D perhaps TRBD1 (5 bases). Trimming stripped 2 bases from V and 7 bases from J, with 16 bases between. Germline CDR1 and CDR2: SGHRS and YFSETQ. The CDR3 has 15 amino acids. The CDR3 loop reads CASSFTGGRDQPQHF. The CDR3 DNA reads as TGCGCCAGCAGCTTCACAGGCGGTAGAGACCAGCCCCAGCATTTT.

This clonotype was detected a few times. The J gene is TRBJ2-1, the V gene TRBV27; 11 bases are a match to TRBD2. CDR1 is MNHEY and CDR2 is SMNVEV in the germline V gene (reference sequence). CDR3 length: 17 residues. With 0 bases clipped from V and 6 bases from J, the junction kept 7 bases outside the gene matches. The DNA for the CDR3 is TGTGCCAGCAGTTTATCGATCGTAGCGGGGGGGGGCAATGAGCAGTTCTTC. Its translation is CASSLSIVAGGGNEQFF.

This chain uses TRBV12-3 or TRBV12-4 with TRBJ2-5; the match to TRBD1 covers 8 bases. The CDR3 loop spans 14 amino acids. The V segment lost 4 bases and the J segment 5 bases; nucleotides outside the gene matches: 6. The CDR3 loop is CASSSPGGGETQYF. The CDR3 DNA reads TGTGCCAGCAGTTCTCCAGGGGGCGGGGAGACCCAGTACTTC.